This is a list of T cell receptor beta chains from one sample in a study of beta chain features in type 1 diabetes. Assay used: immunoSEQ multiplex PCR; TCRdb lists only in-frame clones, some missing. This sample yields around 250,000 clones, of which 13% to 15% are seen a single time; 0.026% belongs to the top ten. What was sequenced was naive CD4+ T cells from blood. These receptors came from a woman in her forties in good health. Both conserved end residues are trimmed from each CDR3. Some rows mark clone size as missing; the rest say once, few, many or name a class of expanded clone.

j_gene: TRBJ2-2
v_gene: TRBV7-7
abundance: -
CDR3aa: ASSLGSGTGELF

j_gene: TRBJ1-1
v_gene: TRBV6-5
abundance: few
CDR3aa: ASSQTGLSTEAF

j_gene: TRBJ1-6
v_gene: TRBV6-5
abundance: -
CDR3aa: ASSYTPTVTNSPLH

j_gene: TRBJ1-2
v_gene: TRBV6-1
abundance: -
CDR3aa: ASSDSTPLGYT

j_gene: TRBJ1-1
v_gene: TRBV6-5
abundance: -
CDR3aa: ASSYRGTNTEAF

j_gene: TRBJ1-4
v_gene: TRBV14
abundance: -
CDR3aa: ASSRRQGNEKLF

j_gene: TRBJ2-1
v_gene: TRBV5-6
abundance: -
CDR3aa: ASSLSRGGRNEQF

j_gene: TRBJ2-2
v_gene: TRBV19
abundance: few
CDR3aa: ASRWPQGTPNTGELF

j_gene: TRBJ2-3
v_gene: TRBV9
abundance: -
CDR3aa: ASSASTDTQY

j_gene: TRBJ1-2
v_gene: TRBV5-1
abundance: -
CDR3aa: ASSLEGQGASGYT

j_gene: TRBJ1-5
v_gene: TRBV9
abundance: few
CDR3aa: ASSVDVVNQPQH

j_gene: TRBJ1-5
v_gene: TRBV21-1
abundance: -
CDR3aa: ASSSDRERCNQPQH

j_gene: TRBJ1-6
v_gene: TRBV5-4
abundance: -
CDR3aa: ASSLADNSPLH

j_gene: TRBJ2-5
v_gene: TRBV2
abundance: -
CDR3aa: ASSQGGQETQY

j_gene: TRBJ1-1
v_gene: TRBV5-1
abundance: -
CDR3aa: ASSFGQGGEAF

j_gene: TRBJ2-4
v_gene: TRBV19
abundance: few
CDR3aa: ASTSEQGGNIQY

j_gene: TRBJ2-5
v_gene: TRBV29-1
abundance: many
CDR3aa: STERGQETQY

j_gene: TRBJ2-7
v_gene: TRBV2
abundance: -
CDR3aa: ASSSGYLSYEQY

j_gene: TRBJ2-7
v_gene: TRBV21-1
abundance: few
CDR3aa: ASSETASYEQY

j_gene: TRBJ2-5
v_gene: TRBV4-1
abundance: few
CDR3aa: ASSQGRGAGETQY

j_gene: TRBJ2-5
v_gene: TRBV7-2
abundance: -
CDR3aa: ASSWGQGAQETQY

j_gene: TRBJ2-1
v_gene: TRBV9
abundance: -
CDR3aa: ASSEGTPGYNEQF

j_gene: TRBJ2-6
v_gene: TRBV7-2
abundance: few
CDR3aa: ASSLAGGGEIGANVLT

j_gene: TRBJ2-1
v_gene: TRBV5-1
abundance: few
CDR3aa: ASSLGTYNEQF

j_gene: TRBJ1-4
v_gene: TRBV2
abundance: -
CDR3aa: ASGGSEKLF

j_gene: TRBJ2-1
v_gene: TRBV19
abundance: few
CDR3aa: ASSGVGGAGYNEQF

j_gene: TRBJ2-7
v_gene: TRBV6-5
abundance: -
CDR3aa: ASSYTGTYEQY

j_gene: TRBJ2-7
v_gene: TRBV6-5
abundance: few
CDR3aa: ASSYSGQDYYEQY

j_gene: TRBJ2-1
v_gene: TRBV4-1
abundance: -
CDR3aa: ASSQVVTAYNEQF

j_gene: TRBJ1-5
v_gene: TRBV5-1
abundance: few
CDR3aa: ASSLGGEVVQPQH

j_gene: TRBJ1-4
v_gene: TRBV29-1
abundance: -
CDR3aa: SVEDLGRGSGKLF

j_gene: TRBJ2-5
v_gene: TRBV5-6
abundance: -
CDR3aa: ASSLGRRDRLY

j_gene: TRBJ1-6
v_gene: TRBV15
abundance: many
CDR3aa: ATSRDRDNSPLH

j_gene: TRBJ1-2
v_gene: TRBV12-5
abundance: -
CDR3aa: ASGGGQGADYGYT

j_gene: TRBJ1-2
v_gene: TRBV19
abundance: -
CDR3aa: ASRGQAVGYT

j_gene: TRBJ2-7
v_gene: TRBV2
abundance: -
CDR3aa: ASSETTSGYEQY

j_gene: TRBJ2-7
v_gene: TRBV6-6
abundance: many
CDR3aa: ASIGTASSYEQY

j_gene: TRBJ2-5
v_gene: TRBV7-8
abundance: -
CDR3aa: ASSLGLGSGETQY

j_gene: TRBJ1-6
v_gene: TRBV28
abundance: few
CDR3aa: ASSLARISSYNSPLH

j_gene: TRBJ2-5
v_gene: TRBV7-9
abundance: few
CDR3aa: ASSPEVESTQY

j_gene: TRBJ2-7
v_gene: TRBV13
abundance: few
CDR3aa: ASSYKQGSYEQY

j_gene: TRBJ1-4
v_gene: TRBV5-1
abundance: -
CDR3aa: ASSRTYRGGEKLF

j_gene: TRBJ1-2
v_gene: TRBV29-1
abundance: few
CDR3aa: SVGGQNYGYT